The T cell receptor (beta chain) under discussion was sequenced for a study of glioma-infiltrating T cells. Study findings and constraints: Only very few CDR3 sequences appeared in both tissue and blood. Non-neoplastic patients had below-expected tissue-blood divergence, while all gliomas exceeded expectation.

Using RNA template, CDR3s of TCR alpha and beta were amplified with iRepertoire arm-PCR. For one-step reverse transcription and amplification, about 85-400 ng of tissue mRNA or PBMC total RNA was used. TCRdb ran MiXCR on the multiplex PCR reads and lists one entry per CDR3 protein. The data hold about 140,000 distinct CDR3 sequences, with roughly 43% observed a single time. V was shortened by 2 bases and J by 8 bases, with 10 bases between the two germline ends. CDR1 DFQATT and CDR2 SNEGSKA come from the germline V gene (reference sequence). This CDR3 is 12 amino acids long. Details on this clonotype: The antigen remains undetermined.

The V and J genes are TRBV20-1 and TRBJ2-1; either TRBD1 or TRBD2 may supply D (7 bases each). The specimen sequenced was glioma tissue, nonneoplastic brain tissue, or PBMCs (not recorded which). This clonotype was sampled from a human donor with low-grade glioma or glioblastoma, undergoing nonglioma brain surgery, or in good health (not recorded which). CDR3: CSARQGGDEQFF. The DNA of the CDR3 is TGCAGTGCTAGACAGGGGGGGGATGAGCAGTTCTTC.